This T cell receptor (beta chain) was recorded in a study of T cell responses to AZD1222 COVID-19 vaccine. With respect to this clone: The antigen remains undetermined.

Study observations and caveats: Unmutated variant regions reportedly attract nearly half of all spike-specific TCRs. Clonal diversity was possibly underestimated, and white British individuals and females predominated among donors. Among AZD1222 vaccinees, only 6 or 7 were seropositive at baseline. Vaccine-related CD4 TCRs covered spike, predominating at 160-218 and 743-854.

The CDR3 totals 18 residues. Trimming stripped 0 bases from V and 4 bases from J, with 22 bases between. Per the germline V gene, CDR1 is LGHNA and CDR2 is YSLEER. Repertoires were generated with immunoSEQ multiplex PCR, while TCRdb's copy carries only in-frame clones and drops some. The profile covers approximately 180,000 clones, with roughly 91% appearing a single time and about 1.5% taken by the ten largest. This TCR was recovered from an adult in good health. Sequences were derived from peripheral blood, sampled on day 0 of AZD1222 vaccination. The V and J genes are TRBV4-3 and TRBJ2-7, with TRBD2 as a possible D gene (6 bases). This CDR3 is CASSQESGMRGGGYEQYF. CDR3 sequence (DNA): TGCGCCAGCAGCCAAGAGTCCGGGATGCGAGGAGGAGGGTACGAGCAGTACTTC.